The 2 T cell receptor delta chains listed next were all sequenced from one sample in a study of human gamma delta and Vdelta1 T cells. TCRdb processed the PCR reads again with the CATT caller. Here the sample spans thousands of delta-chain clones, about 9.4% being singletons. Input material: naive CD27+ Vdelta1 gamma-delta T cells from blood. The source is a human donor in good health.

Details on this clone: Possible read error: a much larger clone is one base away. The same CDR3 can be traced to other DNA sequences in this sample. J is TRDJ1 and V is TRDV1; D remains ambiguous. The germline V gene encodes CDR1 TSWWSYY and CDR2 QGS. The CDR3 length is 14 residues. Trimming took 3 bases from V and 6 from J, leaving 14 bases between them. CDR3 bases: TGTGCTCTTGGGGAGCTCACATTCCGTCATAAACTCATCTTT. Translating it yields CALGELTFRHKLIF.

This clone came up many times. The rearrangement joins TRDV1 to TRDJ1; 13 bases fit TRDD3. The junction had 26 bases not matched to a gene; V was cut back by 4 bases and J by 0 bases. CDR3 size: 24 residues. Germline loops: CDR1 TSWWSYY, CDR2 QGS. The CDR3 loop is CALGVRATSHWGIRGDSYTDKLIF. Written as DNA, the CDR3 is TGTGCTCTTGGGGTCCGTGCTACTTCTCACTGGGGGATACGAGGAGATTCGTACACCGATAAACTCATCTTT.